This T cell receptor (beta chain) was obtained from a study of monozygotic twins with inflammatory bowel disease. One entry per CDR3 protein, without DNA, is what TCRdb gives after re-calling the 5' RACE reads. The sample data list more than 95,000 distinct CDR3 sequences. This CDR3 contains 13 residues. From germline, CDR1 is LGHDT and CDR2 YNNKEL (reference sequence). This chain joins TRBV3-1 and TRBJ2-5. The TCR comes from a human donor with ulcerative colitis or Crohn's disease, or a healthy co-twin of an affected twin (not recorded which). Sequencing was performed on blood. CDR3 loop: CASSQNHQETQYF.